A single sample is the source of the 21 T cell receptor beta chains below, sequenced in a study of blood T cell repertoires in COVID-19. Profiled with immunoSEQ multiplex PCR; TCRdb holds only in-frame clones, not every one. This table holds 100,000 to 120,000 clones, 81% found once. The sequencing input was peripheral blood. The source of these receptors is a man aged 50 to 59 with acute or convalescent COVID-19.

This clone has a single count. The rearrangement uses TRBV6-5 and TRBJ1-1; tentative D call: TRBD1 (6 bases). The CDR3 loop spans 12 amino acids. The germline V and J ends were trimmed by 11 bases and 5 bases, with 15 bases remaining between them. Germline CDR1 MNHEY, CDR2 SVGAGI. The CDR3 nucleotides read TGTGCCTCTAGGGGGGGCCGAACTGAAGCTTTCTTT. It specifies CASRGGRTEAFF.

The chain employs TRBV4-1 and TRBJ1-5, with 7 bases lining up with TRBD1. Germline trimming cut 0 bases from V and 4 bases from J; bases unmatched to any gene: 12. There are 18 residues in the CDR3. Germline CDR1 is MGHRA and CDR2 is YSYEKL. The DNA for the CDR3 is TGCGCCAGCAGCCAAGAGGGGACCGGGACAGAGAGAAATCAGCCCCAGCATTTT. This translates into CASSQEGTGTERNQPQHF.

This clone was found a few times. J is TRBJ1-6 and V is TRBV5-1; TRBD1 agrees at 7 bases. Germline assignment: CDR1 SGHRS and CDR2 YFSETQ. V was clipped by 5 bases and J by 9 bases; unmatched bases: 14. The CDR3 totals 16 residues. CDR3 region: CASRGGTAGGSSPLHF. The CDR3 DNA reads TGCGCCAGCAGAGGCGGGACAGCTGGGGGTTCTTCACCCCTCCACTTT.

The chain combines TRBV19 with TRBJ1-1; 8 bases line up with TRBD1. With 4 bases clipped from V and 1 base from J, the junction kept 5 bases outside the gene matches. The CDR3 contains 15 residues. Germline V gene data show CDR1 as LNHDA and CDR2 as SQIVND (reference sequence). Here the CDR3 reads CASSRQGTGNTEAFF. In nucleotides, the CDR3 is TGTGCCAGTAGTAGACAAGGGACAGGGAACACTGAAGCTTTCTTT.

The chain uses TRBV5-1 and TRBJ2-1; 13 nucleotides agree with TRBD2. Germline-derived CDR1 and CDR2 are SGHRS and YFSETQ. The J segment lost 9 bases and the V segment lost 0 bases, leaving 15 bases of the junction unmatched. The CDR3 extends over 19 amino acids. The CDR3 region is CASSLEGLAGSSEGGEQFF. CDR3 nucleotide sequence: TGCGCCAGCAGCTTGGAGGGACTAGCGGGGTCCTCGGAGGGGGGTGAGCAGTTCTTC.

The chain recombines TRBV11-2 with TRBJ1-1, with a weak D call TRBD1 (5 bases). There are 14 residues in the CDR3. The V end was cut by 0 bases, the J end by 12 bases, with 17 bases between. Germline lookup yields CDR1 SGHAT and CDR2 FQNNGV. The CDR3 protein is CASSLDQGATQPFF. The CDR3 nucleotides read TGTGCCAGCAGCTTAGATCAGGGTGCTACACAGCCTTTCTTT.

V is TRBV12-3 or TRBV12-4 and J is TRBJ1-5; D remains ambiguous. V lost 5 bases and J lost 7, with 9 bases in between. The CDR3 runs 12 residues. CDR3 nucleotides: TGTGCCAGCAGTGCTCTAAGACAGCCCCAGCATTTT. Its protein product is CASSALRQPQHF.

The chain couples TRBV6-5 to TRBJ1-3, with TRBD1 identical over 7 bases. The CDR3 runs to 15 residues. V was clipped by 7 bases and J by 3 bases; unmatched bases: 9. Germline loops: CDR1 MNHEY, CDR2 SVGAGI. For the CDR3, the DNA is TGTGCCAGCAAGCAAGACAGGGACGGTGGAAACACCATATATTTT. Protein sequence: CASKQDRDGGNTIYF.

The chain employs TRBV18 and TRBJ2-7; TRBD1 aligns across 8 bases. V lost 4 bases and J lost 2; bases outside the gene matches: 1. This CDR3 has 13 residues. Germline CDR1 is KGHSH and CDR2 is LQKENI. The CDR3 loop is CASSQQGAYEQYF. In nucleotides, the CDR3 is TGTGCCAGCTCACAACAGGGGGCCTACGAGCAGTACTTC.

The chain couples TRBV30 to TRBJ1-1; 8 nucleotides match TRBD1. With V trimmed by 2 bases and J by 6 bases, 5 bases remained unmatched. Germline V gene data show CDR1 as GTSNPN and CDR2 as SVGIG (reference sequence). This CDR3 has 13 residues. In DNA, the CDR3 is TGTGCCTGGAGTCAGGGGGCGGAGGCTGAAGCTTTCTTT. The encoded protein is CAWSQGAEAEAFF.

This rearrangement joins TRBV7-3 to TRBJ2-2; D possibly corresponds to TRBD2 (6 bases). The length of the CDR3 is 15 residues. Germline V gives CDR1 SGHTA, CDR2 FQGTGA. V lost 4 bases, J lost 2 bases, and 11 bases lay in between. This CDR3 reads CASSSGGLNTGELFF. The CDR3 DNA sequence: TGTGCCAGCAGCTCCGGAGGGTTAAACACCGGGGAGCTGTTTTTT.

V and J are TRBV7-9 and TRBJ2-5; the D is unclear. Per germline, CDR1 SEHNR and CDR2 FQNEAQ (reference sequence). This CDR3 region has 14 residues. Trimming removed 1 base from V and 5 bases from J, with 11 bases in between. The CDR3 sequence: CASSLGRVSETQYF. The CDR3 DNA reads as TGTGCCAGCAGCTTAGGACGGGTATCGGAGACCCAGTACTTC. The entire variable domain, with the rest obtained from reference TRBV7-9 and TRBJ2-5, is as follows: DTGVSQNPRHKITKRGQNVTFRCDPISEHNRLYWYRQTLGQGPEFLTYFQNEAQLEKSRLLSDRFSAERPKGSFSTLEIQRTEQGDSAMYLCASSLGRVSETQYFGPGTRLLVL.

V is TRBV9 and J is TRBJ1-4; D gene unclear. The CDR3 length is 16 residues. Trimming shortened V by 0 bases and J by 3 bases, and 12 bases separated the two germline ends. Germline V CDR1 and CDR2: SGDLS, YYNGEE. In DNA form, the CDR3 reads TGTGCCAGCAGCGTAGGAGCGGGGTCTGCTAATGAAAAACTGTTTTTT. Protein: CASSVGAGSANEKLFF.

V usage is TRBV5-1 and J usage is TRBJ2-1; D is unresolved. The germline CDR1 and CDR2 sequences are SGHRS and YFSETQ. This CDR3 has 13 amino acids. Trimming shortened V by 4 bases and J by 5 bases, and 10 bases separated the two germline ends. CDR3 DNA sequence: TGCGCCAGCAGCACCACAGTTAACAATGAGCAGTTCTTC. Protein: CASSTTVNNEQFF.

The chain carries TRBV6-6 and TRBJ1-2; 7 nucleotides agree with TRBD1. The germline V gene encodes CDR1 MNHNY and CDR2 SVGAGI (reference sequence). The length of the CDR3 is 15 residues. J gave up 1 base and V 6 bases, and 8 bases lay outside the gene matches. CDR3 sequence: CASRLTGVYNYGYTF. The CDR3 region has the DNA TGTGCCAGCAGATTAACAGGGGTATATAACTATGGCTACACCTTC.

V and J are TRBV6-5 and TRBJ1-5, with D unresolved. From germline, CDR1 is MNHEY and CDR2 SVGAGI. The CDR3 runs to 15 residues. Between the trimmed V and J ends, which lost 6 bases and 1 base, there was a span of 13 bases. The CDR3 reads CASRPTGKSNQPQHF. In nucleotides, the CDR3 is TGTGCCAGCAGGCCCACGGGTAAGAGCAATCAGCCCCAGCATTTT.

The chain joins TRBV5-6 to TRBJ1-6; 7 bases line up with TRBD1. Trimming took 2 bases from V and 5 from J; bases not matched to a gene: 4. Germline assignment: CDR1 SGHDT and CDR2 YYEEEE. The CDR3 has 15 amino acids. The CDR3 reads CASSFGTDNNSPLHF. For the CDR3, the DNA is TGTGCCAGCAGCTTTGGGACAGATAATAATTCACCCCTCCACTTT.

The V and J genes are TRBV5-1 and TRBJ2-3; 9 bases match TRBD2. Germline V gene data show CDR1 as SGHRS and CDR2 as YFSETQ. This CDR3 spans 15 amino acids. The ends lost 0 bases at V and 7 bases at J; junction bases unmatched: 6. In DNA, the CDR3 is TGCGCCAGCAGCTTGGGCGGGGGGGCCCTATATACGCAGTATTTT. As protein: CASSLGGGALYTQYF.

J is TRBJ1-6 and V is TRBV10-3; D gene ambiguous. This CDR3 is built from 13 residues. In germline, CDR1 is ENHRY, CDR2 SYGVKD. With 4 bases removed from V and 5 bases from J, the gap between germline ends came to 6 bases. CDR3: CAISAIDNSPLHF. The CDR3 DNA reads TGTGCCATCAGTGCCATTGATAATTCACCCCTCCACTTT.

The chain's CDR3 is CASSESGREYGYTF. CDR3 nucleotides: TGTGCCAGCAGTGAATCTGGGAGGGAATATGGCTACACCTTC. The chain uses TRBV25-1 and TRBJ1-2, with D uncertain. The germline V and J ends were trimmed by 1 base and 5 bases, with 11 bases remaining between them. CDR3 length equals 14 residues. Germline-derived CDR1 and CDR2 are MGHDK and SYGVNS.

There are a few counts of this clone. The V gene is TRBV27, the J gene TRBJ1-5; 9 bases are shared with TRBD1. V was clipped by 6 bases and J by 6 bases; unmatched bases: 0. Germline CDR1 MNHEY, CDR2 SMNVEV (reference sequence). The CDR3 consists of 12 residues. CDR3 DNA sequence: TGTGCCAGCAGGGACAGGGGTCAGCCCCAGCATTTT. Protein sequence: CASRDRGQPQHF.